Listed below are T cell receptor beta chains from one sample, sequenced in a study of blood T cells in healthy people across ages. TCRdb independently ran MiXCR on the 5' RACE reads; one entry per CDR3 protein. The profile shows 1.5 million to 2 million distinct CDR3 sequences, about 28% of them singletons. Sample: blood. Source of these receptors: a woman aged 25 to 39 in good health. CDR3s leave out the opening cysteine and the closing phenylalanine or tryptophan. Not every row has a clone size; where given, it reads once, few, many or a size class.

abundance: few
v_gene: TRBV7-6
j_gene: TRBJ2-1
CDR3aa: ASSEGGSGVKF

abundance: few
v_gene: TRBV20-1
j_gene: TRBJ2-1
CDR3aa: SARLNNEQF

abundance: few
v_gene: TRBV5-1
j_gene: TRBJ2-7
CDR3aa: ASSKTTGTGSHYEQY

abundance: many
v_gene: TRBV15
j_gene: TRBJ2-7
CDR3aa: ATSRDRTGAKIYEQY

abundance: few
v_gene: TRBV12-3/TRBV12-4
j_gene: TRBJ2-3
CDR3aa: ASSFGGGDLTDTQY

abundance: few
v_gene: TRBV20-1
j_gene: TRBJ2-5
CDR3aa: SARRAQETQY

abundance: few
v_gene: TRBV4-1
j_gene: TRBJ1-5
CDR3aa: ASSQEKGNQPQH

abundance: .
v_gene: TRBV12-3/TRBV12-4
j_gene: TRBJ2-7
CDR3aa: ASAGRAYEQY

abundance: .
v_gene: TRBV4-1
j_gene: TRBJ2-7
CDR3aa: ASSRPGQTEQY

abundance: .
v_gene: TRBV14
j_gene: TRBJ1-1
CDR3aa: ASSLPGQNTEAF

abundance: .
v_gene: TRBV28
j_gene: TRBJ1-5
CDR3aa: ASSPHGSGNQPQH

abundance: .
v_gene: TRBV15
j_gene: TRBJ2-3
CDR3aa: ATSGRLARTDTQY

abundance: many
v_gene: TRBV20-1
j_gene: TRBJ2-7
CDR3aa: SASGGGTGGYEQY

abundance: many
v_gene: TRBV10-3
j_gene: TRBJ2-1
CDR3aa: AISESSGKGAYNEQF

abundance: .
v_gene: TRBV18
j_gene: TRBJ2-5
CDR3aa: ASSSGHGETQY

abundance: .
v_gene: TRBV6-6
j_gene: TRBJ1-5
CDR3aa: ASSPRTGESNQPQH